This T cell receptor (beta chain) originates from a study of blood T cell repertoires in COVID-19. Study overall: The cDNA or gDNA used as material had been derived from T cells, B-cell-depleted T cells, or PBMCs.

Enrollees, roughly 18 to 95 years old, lived in 20 to 25 US areas. CDR1 is MNHNS and CDR2 is SASEGT in the germline V gene. V was pared by 0 bases and J by 4 bases, with 2 bases of the junction left unmatched. The CDR3 totals 15 residues. The assay was immunoSEQ multiplex PCR, and TCRdb's table has in-frame clones only and misses some. This table has about 380,000 clones, about 88% appearing once. Sequencing input: PBMCs or T cells enriched from blood (not recorded which). The receptor was derived from a young woman who had recovered from COVID-19. V and J are TRBV6-1 and TRBJ2-1; TRBD1 aligns across 8 bases. Here the CDR3 reads CASSEAGDRYNEQFF. CDR3 DNA: TGTGCCAGCAGTGAAGCGGGGGACAGGTACAATGAGCAGTTCTTC.